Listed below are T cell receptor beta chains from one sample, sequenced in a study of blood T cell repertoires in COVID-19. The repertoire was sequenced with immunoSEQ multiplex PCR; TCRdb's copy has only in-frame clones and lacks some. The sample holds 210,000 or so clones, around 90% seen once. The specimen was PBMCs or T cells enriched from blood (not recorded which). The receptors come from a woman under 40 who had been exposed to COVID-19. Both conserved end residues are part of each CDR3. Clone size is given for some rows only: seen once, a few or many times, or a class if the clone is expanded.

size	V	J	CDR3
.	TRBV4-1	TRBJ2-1	CASSLRLVVNNEQFF
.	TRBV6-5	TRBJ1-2	CASKDLGGGYTF
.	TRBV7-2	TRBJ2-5	CASSRPGGGQTQYF
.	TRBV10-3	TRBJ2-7	CAISGTSGRAAYEQYF
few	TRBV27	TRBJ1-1	CASSPGQGPAEAFF
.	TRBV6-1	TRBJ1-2	CASSEGGSYGYTF
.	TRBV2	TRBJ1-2	CASRRQDNYGYTF
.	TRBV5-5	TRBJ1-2	CASSSNMNYGYTF
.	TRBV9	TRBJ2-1	CASSTARLAGVANEQFF
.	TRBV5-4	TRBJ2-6	CASSGGQALLSGANVLTF
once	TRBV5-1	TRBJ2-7	CASSPEDRYYEQYF
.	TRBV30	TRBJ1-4	CAWSISFGVLGEKLFF
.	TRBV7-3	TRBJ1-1	CASSLIRGSGALISEAFF
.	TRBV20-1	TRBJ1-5	CSASWVTGGSNQPQHF
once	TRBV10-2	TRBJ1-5	CASSGMDSAHQPQHF
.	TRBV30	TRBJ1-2	CAWSASPRTDYGYTF
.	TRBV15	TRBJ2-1	CATSRRTRWDEQFF
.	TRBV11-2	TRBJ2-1	CASSLALAGPILNEQFF
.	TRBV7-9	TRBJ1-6	CASSFKSSYNSPLHF
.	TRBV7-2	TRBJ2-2	CASSNSGIQGGELFF
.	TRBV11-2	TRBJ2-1	CASSSFSIAGGYNEQFF
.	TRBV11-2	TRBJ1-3	CASTPGSGNTIYF
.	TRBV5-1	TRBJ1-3	CASSVLGQGAGNTIYF
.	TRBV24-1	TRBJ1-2	CATSDSLYGYTF
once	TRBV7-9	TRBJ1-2	CASSPDRGYGYTF
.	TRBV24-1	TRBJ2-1	CATSKAGGNNEQFF
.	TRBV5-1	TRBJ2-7	CASSLEGGYSSYEQYF
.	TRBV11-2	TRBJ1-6	CASSLEHGGSSYNSPLHF
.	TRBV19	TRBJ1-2	CASRPTGTGGLNYGYTF
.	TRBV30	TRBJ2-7	CAWSPTRTPTYEQYF
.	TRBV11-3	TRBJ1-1	CASSSSTGPNTEAFF
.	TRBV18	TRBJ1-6	CASSPRTGPGLALHF
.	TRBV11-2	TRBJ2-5	CASGPQAQETQYF
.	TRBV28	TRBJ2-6	CASSLQVAGANVLTF
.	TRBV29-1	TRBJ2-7	CSGSGTGVGEQYF
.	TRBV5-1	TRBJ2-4	CASSLAGQVGIQYF
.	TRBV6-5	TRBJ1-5	CASSYAGTANQPQHF
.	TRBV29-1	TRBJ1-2	CSASTTGVGYTF
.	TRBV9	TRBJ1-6	CASSVGRVSSPLHF
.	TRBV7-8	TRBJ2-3	CASSPSTDTQYF
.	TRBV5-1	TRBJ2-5	CASSLGNSGRPGETQYF
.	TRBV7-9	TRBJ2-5	CASSLGYNRVIGQETQYF
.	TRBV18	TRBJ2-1	CASSLQPGLAGGNEQFF
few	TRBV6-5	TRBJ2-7	CASGPTPRSYEQYF
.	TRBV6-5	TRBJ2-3	CASKLAGGPLDTQYF
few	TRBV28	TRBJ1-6	CASRSRFSYNSPLHF
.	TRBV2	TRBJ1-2	CASTTGTKYRNYGYTF
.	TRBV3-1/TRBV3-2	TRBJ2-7	CASSHSEVYEQYF
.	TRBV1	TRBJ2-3	CTSSQTSGWAGDTQYF
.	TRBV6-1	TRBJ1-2	CASSEAQGAIGGYTF
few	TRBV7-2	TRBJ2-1	CASSSGTSGMNEQFF
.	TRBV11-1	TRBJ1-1	CASSSRGGRMNTEAFF
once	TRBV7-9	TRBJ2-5	CASSLQVGRIAEAQETQYF